Presented here are 10 T cell receptor beta chains from one specimen sequenced in a study of long-term antiretroviral therapy in people with HIV. Survey-level resolution applied to immunoSEQ assay v3.0. Method: immunoSEQ multiplex PCR; TCRdb's copy keeps in-frame clones and lacks some. The table records about 24,000 clones, 65% to 90% of them present only once. The sequencing here drew on unsorted PBMCs, taken 3 years after starting antiretroviral therapy. The receptor set was obtained from a man aged 50 to 59 with HIV.

The rearrangement joins TRBV7-9 to TRBJ2-7; D possibly corresponds to TRBD2 (5 bases). Trimming removed 4 bases at V and 0 bases at J, with 10 bases between. CDR3 length: 14 amino acids. Per germline, CDR1 SEHNR and CDR2 FQNEAQ (reference sequence). The CDR3 bases are TGTGCCAGCAGCTCTCGGGGTAGCTCCTACGAGCAGTACTTC. The encoded protein is CASSSRGSSYEQYF.

This chain links TRBV28 with TRBJ2-7; 8 nucleotides line up with TRBD2. The length of the CDR3 is 14 residues. Germline V CDR1 and CDR2: MDHEN, SYDVKM. Trimming cost V 5 bases and J 2 bases; bases outside gene matches: 5. This chain's CDR3 is CASSPGLATYEQYF. The CDR3 DNA is TGTGCCAGCAGTCCCGGACTAGCCACCTACGAGCAGTACTTC.

The chain couples TRBV13 to TRBJ2-7, with 8 bases that match TRBD1. The CDR3 is 15 amino acids. Germline loops: CDR1 PRHDT, CDR2 FYEKMQ (reference sequence). The ends lost 3 bases at V and 3 bases at J; junction bases unmatched: 7. The CDR3 DNA reads as TGTGCCAGCAGCTTTCCAGGACAGGGCCGCTACGAGCAGTACTTC. It encodes CASSFPGQGRYEQYF.

J is TRBJ2-3 and V is TRBV19; D is perhaps TRBD2 (6 bases). The CDR3 sequence is 13 residues long. Germline V gene lookup returns CDR1 LNHDA and CDR2 SQIVND (reference sequence). V was clipped by 5 bases and J by 2 bases, with 8 bases between them. This CDR3 reads CASSLGLTDTQYF. In nucleotides, the CDR3 is TGTGCCAGTAGTTTGGGACTCACAGATACGCAGTATTTT.

CDR3 protein: CASQDGTSGILYNEQFF. CDR3 sequence (DNA): TGTGCCAGCCAAGACGGGACTAGCGGGATTCTCTACAATGAGCAGTTCTTC. The chain uses TRBV5-4 and TRBJ2-1; TRBD2 matches 13 bases. Losses at the gene ends were 7 bases for V and 3 bases for J; bases not matched to a gene: 10. The CDR3 runs 17 residues. Germline-derived CDR1 and CDR2 are SGHNT and YYREEE (reference sequence).

The chain couples TRBV7-6 to TRBJ2-3, with 9 nucleotides matching TRBD2. V gave up 4 bases and J gave up 5 bases; unmatched junction bases: 13. The CDR3 runs to 17 residues. CDR1 SGHVS and CDR2 FNYEAQ come from the germline V gene. CDR3: CASSSWLAGPGGDTQYF. The DNA for the CDR3 is TGTGCCAGCAGCTCATGGCTAGCGGGGCCCGGAGGAGATACGCAGTATTTT.

V is TRBV6-1 and J is TRBJ1-3, with D uncertain. The CDR3 totals 16 residues. Trimming stripped 0 bases from V and 4 bases from J, with 13 bases between. The germline gives CDR1 MNHNS, CDR2 SASEGT. Written as DNA, the CDR3 is TGTGCCAGCAGTGAAGCGGATAAGGAAAACGGAAACACCATATATTTT. Its translation is CASSEADKENGNTIYF.

The chain employs TRBV4-3 and TRBJ2-7; 9 nucleotides line up with TRBD1. The V gene's germline CDR1 is LGHNA and CDR2 YSLEER. The ends lost 3 bases at V and 4 bases at J; junction bases unmatched: 4. The CDR3 has 14 residues. This CDR3 reads CASSQGQGSYEQYF. CDR3 in DNA: TGCGCCAGCAGCCAGGGACAGGGTTCATACGAGCAGTACTTC.

The rearrangement links TRBV2 to TRBJ2-7, with TRBD1 as a possible D gene (7 bases). Trimming left V 11 bases short and J 3 bases short, with 14 bases between. The CDR3 is 12 amino acids. The germline V gene has CDR1 SNHLY and CDR2 FYNNEI. The CDR3 DNA follows: TGTGCCGGCGGGACAGTTCACTACGAGCAGTACTTC. This sequence encodes CAGGTVHYEQYF. Drawing the rest from reference TRBV2 and TRBJ2-7, the complete variable domain is EPEVTQTPSHQVTQMGQEVILRCVPISNHLYFYWYRQILGQKVEFLVSFYNNEISEKSEIFDDQFSVERPDGSNFTLKIRSTKLEDSAMYFCAGGTVHYEQYFGPGTRLTVT.

The gene calls are TRBV5-1 and TRBJ1-4; a possible D gene is TRBD1 (5 bases). The CDR3 is 15 residues long. CDR1 SGHRS and CDR2 YFSETQ come from the germline V gene. Trimming shortened V by 4 bases and J by 5 bases, and 15 bases separated the two germline ends. CDR3 DNA: TGCGCCAGCAGCATATCCGGGACTATAAATGAAAAACTGTTTTTT. Translation: CASSISGTINEKLFF. The full variable domain, its missing parts supplied by reference TRBV5-1 and TRBJ1-4, is KAGVTQTPRYLIKTRGQQVTLSCSPISGHRSVSWYQQTPGQGLQFLFEYFSETQRNKGNFPGRFSGRQFSNSRSEMNVSTLELGDSALYLCASSISGTINEKLFFGSGTQLSVL.